This T cell receptor beta chain was sequenced in a study of blood T cells in healthy people across ages. CDR1 DFQATT and CDR2 SNEGSKA come from the germline V gene (reference sequence). CDR3 length equals 14 residues. With 5 bases removed from V and 4 bases from J, the gap between germline ends came to 17 bases. Those donating, healthy Caucasian individuals from Russia, were aged about 6 to 95. A second about 7 to 11 cycle PCR used barcoded and J-beta primers. The authors tagged each cDNA molecule using a template-switch adaptor with 12 random nucleotides. TCRdb recomputed calls from the 5' RACE reads with MiXCR, one row per CDR3 protein. The sample contains about 1.1 million distinct CDR3 sequences, around two fifths of which appear only once.

The chain carries TRBV20-1 and TRBJ2-5, with D possibly called TRBD1 or TRBD2 (6 bases each). The receptor was isolated from a man between 18 and 29 years old in good health. Sequencing was performed on blood. The CDR3 reads CSAPGARVGETQYF. The CDR3 DNA reads TGCAGTGCTCCGGGGGCTCGGGTTGGAGAGACCCAGTACTTC.